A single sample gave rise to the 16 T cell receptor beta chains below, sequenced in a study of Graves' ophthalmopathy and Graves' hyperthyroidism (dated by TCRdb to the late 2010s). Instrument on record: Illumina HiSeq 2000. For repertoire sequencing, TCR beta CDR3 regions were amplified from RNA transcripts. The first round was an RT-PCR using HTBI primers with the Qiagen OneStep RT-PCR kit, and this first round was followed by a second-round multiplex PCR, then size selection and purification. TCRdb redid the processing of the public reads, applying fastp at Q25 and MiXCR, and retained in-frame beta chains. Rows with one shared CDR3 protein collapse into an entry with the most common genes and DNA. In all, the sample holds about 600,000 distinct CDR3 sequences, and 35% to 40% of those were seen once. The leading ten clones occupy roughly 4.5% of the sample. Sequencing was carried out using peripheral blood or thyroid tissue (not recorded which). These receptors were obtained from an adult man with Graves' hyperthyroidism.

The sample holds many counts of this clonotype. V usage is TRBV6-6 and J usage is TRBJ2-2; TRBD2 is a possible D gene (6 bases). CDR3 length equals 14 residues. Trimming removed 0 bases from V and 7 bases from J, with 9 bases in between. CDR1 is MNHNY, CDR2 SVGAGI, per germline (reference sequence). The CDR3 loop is CASSYSGEVGELFF. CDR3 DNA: TGTGCCAGCAGTTACTCGGGGGAGGTCGGGGAGCTGTTTTTT.

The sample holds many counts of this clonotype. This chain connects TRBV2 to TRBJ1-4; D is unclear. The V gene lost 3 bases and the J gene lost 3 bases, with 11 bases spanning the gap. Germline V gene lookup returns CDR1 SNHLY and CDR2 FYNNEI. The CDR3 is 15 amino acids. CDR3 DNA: TGTGCCAGCAGTGATCTTAGGTCCTCTAATGAAAAACTGTTTTTT. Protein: CASSDLRSSNEKLFF.

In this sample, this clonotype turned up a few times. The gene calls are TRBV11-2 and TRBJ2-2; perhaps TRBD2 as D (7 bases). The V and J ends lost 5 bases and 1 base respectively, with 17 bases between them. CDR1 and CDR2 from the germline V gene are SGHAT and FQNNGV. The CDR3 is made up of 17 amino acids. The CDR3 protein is CASSPRGGHLNTGELFF. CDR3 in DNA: TGTGCCAGCAGCCCGAGGGGGGGACACCTGAACACCGGGGAGCTGTTTTTT.

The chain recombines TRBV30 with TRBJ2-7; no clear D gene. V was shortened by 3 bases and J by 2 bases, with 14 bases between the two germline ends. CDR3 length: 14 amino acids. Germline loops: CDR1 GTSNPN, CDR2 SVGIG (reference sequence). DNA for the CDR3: TGTGCCTGGAGAAGAGGCCGCATCCCCTACGAGCAGTACTTC. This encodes CAWRRGRIPYEQYF.

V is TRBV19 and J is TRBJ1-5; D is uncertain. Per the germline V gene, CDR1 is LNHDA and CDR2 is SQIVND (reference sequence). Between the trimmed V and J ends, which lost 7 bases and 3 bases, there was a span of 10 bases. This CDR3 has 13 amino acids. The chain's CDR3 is CASTVRINQPQHF. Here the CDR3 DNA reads TGTGCCAGTACGGTAAGGATCAATCAGCCCCAGCATTTT.

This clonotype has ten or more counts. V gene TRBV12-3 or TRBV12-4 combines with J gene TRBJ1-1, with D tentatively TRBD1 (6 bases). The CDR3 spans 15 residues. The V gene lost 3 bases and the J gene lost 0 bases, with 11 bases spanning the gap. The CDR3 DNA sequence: TGTGCCAGCAGTTTGGGGGACAATCTGAACACTGAAGCTTTCTTT. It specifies CASSLGDNLNTEAFF.

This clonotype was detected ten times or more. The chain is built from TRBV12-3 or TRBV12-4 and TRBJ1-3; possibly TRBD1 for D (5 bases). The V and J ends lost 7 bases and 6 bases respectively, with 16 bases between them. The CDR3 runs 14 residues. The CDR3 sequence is CASTLGGPENTIYF. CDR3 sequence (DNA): TGTGCCAGCACCCTGGGGGGTCCCGAAAACACCATATATTTT.

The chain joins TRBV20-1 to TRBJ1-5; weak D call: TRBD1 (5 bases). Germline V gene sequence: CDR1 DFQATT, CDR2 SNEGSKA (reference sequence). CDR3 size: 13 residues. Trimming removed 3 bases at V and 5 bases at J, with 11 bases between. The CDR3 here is CSASRGPDQPQHF. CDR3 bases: TGCAGTGCTAGTCGGGGCCCTGATCAGCCCCAGCATTTT.

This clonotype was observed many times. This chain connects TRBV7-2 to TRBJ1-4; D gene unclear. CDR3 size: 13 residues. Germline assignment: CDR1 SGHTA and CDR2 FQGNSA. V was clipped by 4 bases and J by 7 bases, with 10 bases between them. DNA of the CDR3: TGTGCCAGCAGCTGGTCCTTAAGTGAAAAACTGTTTTTT. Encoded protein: CASSWSLSEKLFF.

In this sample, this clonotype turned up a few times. The CDR3: CASSPGQGGGAFF. CDR3 DNA: TGTGCCAGCAGCCCGGGACAGGGAGGAGGAGCTTTCTTT. The chain recombines TRBV3-1 with TRBJ1-1; 9 bases agree with TRBD1. The CDR3 sequence is 13 residues long. With 4 bases clipped from V and 10 bases from J, the junction kept 7 bases outside the gene matches. Germline CDR1 is LGHDT and CDR2 is YNNKEL (reference sequence).

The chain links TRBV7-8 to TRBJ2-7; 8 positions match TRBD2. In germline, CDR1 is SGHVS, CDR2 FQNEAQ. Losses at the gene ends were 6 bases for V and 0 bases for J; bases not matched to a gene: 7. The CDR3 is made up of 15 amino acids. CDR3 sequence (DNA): TGTGCCAGCAGTTCTGGCGGGGGGCCCTCCTACGAGCAGTACTTC. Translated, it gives CASSSGGGPSYEQYF.

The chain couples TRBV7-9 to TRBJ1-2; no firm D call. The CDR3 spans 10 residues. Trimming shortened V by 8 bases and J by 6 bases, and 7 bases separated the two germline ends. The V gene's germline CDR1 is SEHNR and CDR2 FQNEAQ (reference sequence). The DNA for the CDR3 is TGTGCCAGCGGGAGGGATGGCTACACCTTC. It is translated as CASGRDGYTF.

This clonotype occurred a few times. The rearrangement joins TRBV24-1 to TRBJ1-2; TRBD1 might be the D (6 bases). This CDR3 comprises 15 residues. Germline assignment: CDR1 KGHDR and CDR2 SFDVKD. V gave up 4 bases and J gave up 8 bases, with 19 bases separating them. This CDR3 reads CATSEPGDIQGGYTF. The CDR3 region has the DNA TGTGCCACCAGTGAGCCGGGGGACATCCAAGGCGGCTACACCTTC.

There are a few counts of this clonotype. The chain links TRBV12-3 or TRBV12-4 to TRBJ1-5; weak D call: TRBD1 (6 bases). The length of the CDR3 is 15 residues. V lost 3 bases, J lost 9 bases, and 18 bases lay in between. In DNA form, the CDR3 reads TGTGCCAGCAGTTTTGGGACAAGCGGGGGGAGGCCCCAGCATTTT. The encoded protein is CASSFGTSGGRPQHF.

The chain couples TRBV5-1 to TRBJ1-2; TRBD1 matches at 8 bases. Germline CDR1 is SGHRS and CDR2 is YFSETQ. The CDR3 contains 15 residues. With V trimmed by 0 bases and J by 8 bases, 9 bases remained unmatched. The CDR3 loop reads CASSLGGTGSSGYTF. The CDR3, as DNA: TGCGCCAGCAGCTTGGGGGGGACAGGTTCAAGCGGCTACACCTTC.

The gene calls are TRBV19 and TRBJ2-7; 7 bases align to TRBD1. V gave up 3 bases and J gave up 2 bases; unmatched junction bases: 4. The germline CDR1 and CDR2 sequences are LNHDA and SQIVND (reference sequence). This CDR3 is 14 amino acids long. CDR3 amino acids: CASSMGQLPYEQYF. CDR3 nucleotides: TGTGCCAGTAGTATGGGACAGCTACCCTACGAGCAGTACTTC. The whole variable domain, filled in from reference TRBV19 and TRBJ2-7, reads DGGITQSPKYLFRKEGQNVTLSCEQNLNHDAMYWYRQDPGQGLRLIYYSQIVNDFQKGDIAEGYSVSREKKESFPLTVTSAQKNPTAFYLCASSMGQLPYEQYFGPGTRLTVT.